Presented here are 18 T cell receptor beta chains from one specimen sequenced in a study of CD8+CD57+ T cells in acquired aplastic anemia. Using genomic DNA as the template, TCR beta VDJ and CDR3 profiling was carried out. MiXCR, applied by TCRdb to the reads, yields one record per CDR3 protein. The sample lists some 150,000 distinct CDR3 sequences, 41% occurring once. Sequencing was carried out using sorted CD4+, CD8+, or CD8+CD57+ T cells (not recorded which) from PBMCs. The receptors here all came from a human donor in good health, serving as a control.

Note on this clonotype: A single base separates this from a much larger clone, so it may be a read error. The chain is built from TRBV10-3 and TRBJ2-7, with D perhaps TRBD1 (7 bases). Germline V gene lookup returns CDR1 ENHRY and CDR2 SYGVKD. The V and J ends lost 10 bases and 3 bases respectively, with 19 bases between them. The CDR3 spans 14 residues. Written as DNA, the CDR3 is TGTGCCAGCAGGGGGACTCATCCCGGCTACGAGCAGTACTTC. Amino acid sequence: CASRGTHPGYEQYF.

This clonotype was observed at least ten times. The gene calls are TRBV4-2 and TRBJ1-6, with a weak D call TRBD1 (6 bases). CDR1 LGHNA and CDR2 YNFKEQ come from the germline V gene. The CDR3 sequence is 15 residues long. The V end was cut by 3 bases, the J end by 10 bases, with 16 bases between. CDR3 protein: CASSQTPGGGSPLHF. The CDR3 DNA sequence: TGTGCCAGCAGCCAGACCCCGGGAGGGGGATCACCCCTCCACTTT.

This clonotype was detected many times. J is TRBJ1-2 and V is TRBV19; 9 bases line up with TRBD1. Germline V CDR1 and CDR2: LNHDA, SQIVND (reference sequence). V was pared by 5 bases and J by 7 bases, with 11 bases of the junction left unmatched. This CDR3 has 15 amino acids. CDR3 coding DNA: TGTGCCAGTAGTCCGGAGGGACAGGGTACGGGTGGCTACACCTTC. Its protein product is CASSPEGQGTGGYTF.

This clonotype has ten or more counts. This chain connects TRBV6-1 to TRBJ1-2; possibly TRBD1 for D (5 bases). The ends were cut back, 7 bases at V and 1 base at J, with 13 bases in the middle. The CDR3 is 14 amino acids. Per the germline V gene, CDR1 is MNHNS and CDR2 is SASEGT. The CDR3 sequence: CASTKGWDNYGYTF. The CDR3 DNA reads TGTGCCAGCACCAAGGGGTGGGATAACTATGGCTACACCTTC.

With regard to this clonotype: This may be a read error, as it is one base from a much larger clone. This CDR3 fails to terminate in the conserved phenylalanine or tryptophan, so it likely reflects a read error. The chain couples TRBV12-3 or TRBV12-4 to TRBJ2-2, with no clear D. The CDR3 loop spans 13 amino acids. V was trimmed by 6 bases and J by 1 base, leaving 6 bases between them. The CDR3 reads CASRSQNTGELFL. The CDR3 region has the DNA TGTGCCAGCAGGTCGCAGAACACCGGGGAGCTGTTTCTT.

This clonotype was detected ten times or more. This sequence joins TRBV9 and TRBJ1-1, with 8 bases fitting TRBD1. With V trimmed by 4 bases and J by 6 bases, 8 bases remained unmatched. Germline V gene sequence: CDR1 SGDLS, CDR2 YYNGEE. This CDR3 region has 14 residues. CDR3 DNA: TGTGCCAGCAGCCCCCGGACAGGGATCTCTGAAGCTTTCTTT. Residues: CASSPRTGISEAFF.

The chain is built from TRBV2 and TRBJ2-7; 8 bases align to TRBD1. The CDR3 runs 12 residues. V shed 10 bases and J 0 bases; nucleotides not matched to a gene: 2. Germline V lookup: CDR1 SNHLY, CDR2 FYNNEI. This chain's CDR3 is CATTGASYEQYF. The CDR3 nucleotides read TGTGCCACGACAGGGGCCTCCTACGAGCAGTACTTC.

This clonotype was detected only once. The chain joins TRBV5-5 to TRBJ1-2, with 7 bases aligning to TRBD1. J lost 5 bases, V lost 4 bases, and 8 bases had no gene match. The CDR3 length is 14 residues. Germline V gene data show CDR1 as SGHKS and CDR2 as YYEKEE (reference sequence). CDR3 sequence: CASSSVGGEYGYTF. CDR3 coding DNA: TGTGCCAGCAGCAGCGTAGGGGGCGAATATGGCTACACCTTC.

The genes are TRBV6-1 and TRBJ1-1; 7 nucleotides line up with TRBD1. Trimming took 6 bases from V and 1 from J; bases not matched to a gene: 5. Germline loops: CDR1 MNHNS, CDR2 SASEGT. The CDR3 length is 14 residues. The chain's CDR3 is CASRSQGRNTEAFF. CDR3 DNA: TGTGCCAGCAGGTCACAGGGGAGGAACACTGAAGCTTTCTTT.

Note on this clonotype: Since a much larger clone is just one base distant, this may be a read error. This chain links TRBV6-1 with TRBJ1-1; D call uncertain. The CDR3 has 13 residues. The V and J ends lost 8 bases and 1 base respectively, with 11 bases between them. Germline V CDR1 and CDR2: MNHNS, SASEGT. The CDR3 region is CASGKTANTEAFF. The CDR3 DNA reads TGTGCCAGCGGCAAAACAGCGAACACTGAAGCTTTCTTT.

Many counts were recorded for this clonotype. The rearrangement links TRBV12-5 to TRBJ2-5; D is perhaps TRBD1 (6 bases). V was clipped by 2 bases and J by 5 bases, with 21 bases between them. The CDR3 contains 17 residues. Per the germline V gene, CDR1 is LGHNT and CDR2 is FRNRAP. The CDR3 sequence is CASGLKESGRGAETQYF. In DNA, the CDR3 is TGTGCTAGTGGTTTGAAGGAGAGTGGCAGGGGAGCGGAGACCCAGTACTTC.

This clonotype was recorded many times. An end of the junction differs from the germline gene, which may be a read error. The J gene is TRBJ2-7, the V gene TRBV30; D uncertain. Per the germline V gene, CDR1 is GTSNPN and CDR2 is SVGIG (reference sequence). This CDR3 has 11 residues. CDR3 sequence reads: CAWSGSYEQYF. The CDR3 DNA reads TGTGCCTGGAGTGGGTCCTATGAGCAGTACTTC. The whole variable domain, filled in from reference TRBV30 and TRBJ2-7, reads SQTIHQWPATLVQPVGSPLSLECTVEGTSNPNLYWYRQAAGRGLQLLFYSVGIGQISSEVPQNLSASRPQDRQFILSSKKLLLSDSGFYLCAWSGSYEQYFGPGTRLTVT.

This clonotype occurred a few times. Its ends do not fully match the called genes, so a read error is possible. The chain uses TRBV3-1 and TRBJ2-7; perhaps TRBD1 as D (7 bases). The CDR3 has 15 amino acids. Germline CDR1 and CDR2: LGHDT and YNNKEL (reference sequence). The CDR3 nucleotides are TGTGCCAGCAGCCAAGTTGGAGGGGGCGGGTACGAGCGGTACTTC. Translated: CASSQVGGGGYERYF.

The chain combines TRBV2 with TRBJ2-3; D ambiguous. This CDR3 comprises 12 residues. The V gene lost 6 bases and the J gene lost 3 bases, with 7 bases spanning the gap. The germline gives CDR1 SNHLY, CDR2 FYNNEI. The CDR3: CASSRRTDTQYF. In DNA, the CDR3 is TGTGCCAGCAGCAGACGGACAGATACGCAGTATTTT.

This clonotype has at least ten counts. The chain is built from TRBV12-3 or TRBV12-4 and TRBJ2-5; D remains unclear. The CDR3 totals 13 residues. V was pared by 3 bases and J by 1 base, with 6 bases between. For the CDR3, the DNA is TGTGCCAGCAGTTTGCGGAGCCAAGAGACCCAGTACTTC. Translated: CASSLRSQETQYF.

This clonotype was seen only a few times. This likely comes from a read error, as the CDR3 has no conserved phenylalanine or tryptophan at its end. The rearrangement links TRBV5-4 to TRBJ1-1, with 7 nucleotides matching TRBD1. Germline CDR1 and CDR2: SGHNT and YYREEE (reference sequence). Losses at the gene ends were 4 bases for V and 1 base for J; bases not matched to a gene: 4. This CDR3 contains 14 residues. The CDR3 region has the DNA TGTGCCAGCAGCAAGGGACAGAGGAACACTGAAGCTTTCTCT. Translation gives CASSKGQRNTEAFS.

The rearrangement uses TRBV29-1 and TRBJ2-3; a possible D gene is TRBD2 (5 bases). The CDR3 has 12 amino acids. V shed 7 bases and J shed 5 bases, with 13 bases lying between them. CDR1 and CDR2 (germline): SQVTM, ANQGSEA. In nucleotides, the CDR3 is TGCAGCGCTGAGGGCGCGAAAGATACGCAGTATTTT. Translated: CSAEGAKDTQYF.

CDR3 protein: CASQEGVEQYV. CDR3 DNA sequence: TGTGCCTCCCAGGAGGGAGTCGAGCAGTACGTC. The rearrangement uses TRBV10-3 and TRBJ2-7, with TRBD2 as a possible D gene (6 bases). This CDR3 is built from 11 residues. Trimming pared 11 bases from V and 6 bases from J, leaving 14 bases between. Germline V lookup: CDR1 ENHRY, CDR2 SYGVKD.